One and the same sample provided the 30 T cell receptor beta chains below, sequenced in a study of T-cell reconstitution after alpha-beta-depleted transplantation in children. Preparation of the TCRbeta library was carried out with unique molecular identifiers. MiXCR was run by TCRdb on the PCR reads, yielding one entry per CDR3 protein. The table shows around 240,000 distinct CDR3 sequences, with roughly 7.7% occurring only once. The material was PBMCs, mostly from graft donor cells, obtained 180 days after TCRalphabeta/CD19-depleted stem cell transplant. These receptors originate from a male patient between 5 and 17 years old who had a stem cell transplant for acute lymphoblastic leukemia, so the T cells may come from the graft donor.

This clonotype was observed at least ten times. The chain is built from TRBV20-1 and TRBJ1-2, with 7 nucleotides matching TRBD1. Germline CDR1 reads DFQATT; CDR2 reads SNEGSKA (reference sequence). CDR3 length: 12 amino acids. The V and J ends lost 5 bases and 3 bases, in that order; junction bases with no gene match: 3. CDR3 sequence reads: CSAPGTDYGYTF. Written as DNA, the CDR3 is TGCAGTGCTCCCGGGACAGACTATGGCTACACCTTC.

This clonotype has ten or more counts. The rearrangement joins TRBV7-9 to TRBJ2-6; D is unclear. With 4 bases removed from V and 2 bases from J, the gap between germline ends came to 3 bases. Germline CDR1 reads SEHNR; CDR2 reads FQNEAQ (reference sequence). This CDR3 comprises 13 residues. The DNA for the CDR3 is TGTGCCAGCAGCTCCCCTGGGGCCAACGTCCTGACTTTC. This gives the protein CASSSPGANVLTF.

This clonotype appeared many times. The chain combines TRBV6-5 with TRBJ1-4; D is unclear. The CDR3 is 15 residues long. Germline V gives CDR1 MNHEY, CDR2 SVGAGI. Trimming left V 0 bases short and J 0 bases short, with 5 bases between. The CDR3 spells CASSYSRATNEKLFF. The CDR3, as DNA: TGTGCCAGCAGTTACTCGAGAGCAACTAATGAAAAACTGTTTTTT.

This clonotype was recorded at least ten times. DNA for the CDR3: TGTGCCAGCAGTTTGTCAGGGGGACAGGGGGTCGTCTACGAGCAGTACTTC. This encodes CASSLSGGQGVVYEQYF. The chain recombines TRBV12-3 or TRBV12-4 with TRBJ2-7, with 11 nucleotides matching TRBD1. The ends lost 3 bases at V and 3 bases at J; junction bases unmatched: 10. This CDR3 is 17 amino acids long.

This clonotype was detected ten times or more. The V and J genes are TRBV7-6 and TRBJ2-7; 7 nucleotides agree with TRBD1. The V segment lost 5 bases and the J segment 3 bases; nucleotides outside the gene matches: 10. Germline CDR1 and CDR2: SGHVS and FNYEAQ. This CDR3 is built from 15 residues. The DNA of the CDR3 is TGTGCCAGCAGCCTCGGGACGGGACAGTACTACGAGCAGTACTTC. It codes for CASSLGTGQYYEQYF.

At least ten counts were recorded for this clonotype. This rearrangement joins TRBV4-2 to TRBJ1-6; 10 bases fit TRBD1. This CDR3 contains 16 residues. CDR1 LGHNA and CDR2 YNFKEQ come from the germline V gene. Trimming removed 3 bases from V and 9 bases from J; junction bases left unmatched: 8. The CDR3 region has the DNA TGTGCCAGCAGCCAGGAGGGACAGGGGTTTCTTTCACCCCTCCACTTT. This translates into CASSQEGQGFLSPLHF.

At least ten counts were recorded for this clonotype. V usage is TRBV7-2 and J usage is TRBJ2-1; the match to TRBD1 covers 7 bases. The V gene end was trimmed by 6 bases and the J gene end by 3 bases; junction bases not matched to a gene: 5. The CDR3 covers 14 residues. Germline V CDR1 and CDR2: SGHTA, FQGNSA. The CDR3 coding sequence is TGTGCCAGCAGGTTCCGGGACAGCTACAATGAGCAGTTCTTC. Its translation is CASRFRDSYNEQFF.

This clonotype has ten or more counts. The rearrangement joins TRBV20-1 to TRBJ2-4, with D unresolved. The CDR3 is made up of 15 amino acids. Germline V CDR1 and CDR2: DFQATT, SNEGSKA (reference sequence). Trimming took 5 bases from V and 0 from J, leaving 14 bases between them. The DNA of the CDR3 is TGCAGTGCTTGGGGTGGGGTACTAGCCAAAAACATTCAGTACTTC. Its translation: CSAWGGVLAKNIQYF.

This clonotype was seen ten or more times. V is TRBV5-1 and J is TRBJ2-7; 7 positions agree with TRBD1. CDR3 length equals 15 residues. V shed 0 bases and J 0 bases; nucleotides not matched to a gene: 3. Per germline, CDR1 SGHRS and CDR2 YFSETQ. The CDR3 bases are TGCGCCAGCAGCTTGGTTGGGACAGTCTCCTACGAGCAGTACTTC. It codes for CASSLVGTVSYEQYF.

Many counts were recorded for this clonotype. V usage is TRBV10-3 and J usage is TRBJ1-1, with unresolved D. Trimming took 0 bases from V and 2 from J, leaving 10 bases between them. Germline V gene sequence: CDR1 ENHRY, CDR2 SYGVKD. The CDR3 length is 15 residues. CDR3 nucleotide sequence: TGTGCCATCAGTGAGTCGGGAGGGCGCAACACTGAAGCTTTCTTT. Amino acids: CAISESGGRNTEAFF.

This clonotype has at least ten counts. V usage is TRBV6-2 or TRBV6-3 and J usage is TRBJ1-6; 10 bases fit TRBD1. V lost 4 bases and J lost 5; bases outside the gene matches: 5. CDR1 MNHEY and CDR2 SVGEGT come from the germline V gene. The CDR3 extends over 16 amino acids. Here the CDR3 DNA reads TGTGCCAGCAGTTCCCCGACAGGGGGCCATAATTCACCCCTCCACTTT. Residues: CASSSPTGGHNSPLHF.

This clonotype was observed many times. The chain employs TRBV5-1 and TRBJ1-2; a possible D gene is TRBD1 (6 bases). CDR3 size: 15 residues. Germline CDR1 SGHRS, CDR2 YFSETQ. Deletions cut 3 bases from V and 6 bases from J, with 18 bases between. The CDR3 spells CASSSTGAPFDGYTF. CDR3 bases: TGCGCCAGCAGCTCGACGGGGGCCCCATTCGATGGCTACACCTTC.

The table lists this clonotype with many counts. V is TRBV5-6 and J is TRBJ2-7, with a tentative D call TRBD2 (6 bases). With 0 bases removed from V and 7 bases from J, the gap between germline ends came to 11 bases. This CDR3 comprises 13 residues. Germline CDR1 reads SGHDT; CDR2 reads YYEEEE. CDR3 sequence (DNA): TGTGCCAGCAGCTTGGGGGCCCGGGAGGAGCAGTACTTC. Protein sequence: CASSLGAREEQYF.

This clonotype was counted many times. The chain carries TRBV5-1 and TRBJ2-1; the D is unclear. The CDR3 runs to 15 residues. CDR1 and CDR2 (germline): SGHRS, YFSETQ. Trimming took 0 bases from V and 5 from J, leaving 12 bases between them. The CDR3 region has the DNA TGCGCCAGCAGCTTGGTTTTCATAGGGAACAATGAGCAGTTCTTC. Amino acid sequence: CASSLVFIGNNEQFF.

At least ten counts were recorded for this clonotype. This rearrangement joins TRBV5-1 to TRBJ2-7; 13 nucleotides line up with TRBD2. The CDR3 runs 20 residues. V lost 0 bases and J lost 4; bases outside the gene matches: 16. Germline-derived CDR1 and CDR2 are SGHRS and YFSETQ. In nucleotides, the CDR3 is TGCGCCAGCAGCTTGGTTTTTACCCCTCTGACTAGCGGGAGGTATTACGAGCAGTACTTC. Translation gives CASSLVFTPLTSGRYYEQYF.

This clonotype was recorded many times. The chain uses TRBV5-5 and TRBJ2-3; TRBD2 is a possible D gene (7 bases). Deletions cut 6 bases from V and 5 bases from J, with 19 bases between. CDR3 length equals 15 residues. The V gene's germline CDR1 is SGHKS and CDR2 YYEKEE (reference sequence). CDR3 coding DNA: TGTGCCAGCACCGGGTACGGGGGGCCTGGAGATACGCAGTATTTT. The encoded protein is CASTGYGGPGDTQYF.

The table lists this clonotype with many counts. This CDR3 reads CASSLAAGGPGETQYF. The CDR3 bases are TGTGCCAGCAGCTTAGCAGCGGGAGGGCCCGGGGAGACCCAGTACTTC. This sequence joins TRBV7-2 and TRBJ2-5; 10 positions match TRBD2. Germline V CDR1 and CDR2: SGHTA, FQGNSA. This CDR3 region has 16 residues. The V gene end was trimmed by 0 bases and the J gene end by 5 bases; junction bases not matched to a gene: 6.

This clonotype was seen at least ten times. As DNA, the CDR3 is TGCAGTGCTAGAGATCAGGGTACCTACGAGCAGTACTTC. This gives the protein CSARDQGTYEQYF. The J gene is TRBJ2-7, the V gene TRBV20-1; perhaps TRBD1 as D (5 bases). Germline-derived CDR1 and CDR2 are DFQATT and SNEGSKA (reference sequence). CDR3 length: 13 residues. The V end was cut by 0 bases, the J end by 2 bases, with 8 bases between.

The rearrangement links TRBV4-1 to TRBJ2-3, with 11 bases identical to TRBD1. The CDR3 has 17 amino acids. V gave up 3 bases and J gave up 4 bases; unmatched junction bases: 9. Germline loops: CDR1 MGHRA, CDR2 YSYEKL. The CDR3 spells CASSQEPGQGVPDTQYF. The CDR3 DNA sequence: TGCGCCAGCAGCCAGGAACCGGGACAGGGGGTGCCAGATACGCAGTATTTT.

This clonotype has just a few counts. The chain carries TRBV3-1 and TRBJ1-2; TRBD1 is a possible D gene (6 bases). Germline-derived CDR1 and CDR2 are LGHDT and YNNKEL (reference sequence). V shed 0 bases and J shed 2 bases, with 10 bases lying between them. This CDR3 has 15 residues. The CDR3 nucleotides read TGTGCCAGCAGCCAAGACCCCGGACAGAACTATGGCTACACCTTC. It translates to CASSQDPGQNYGYTF.

In its sample, this clonotype was seen many times. The J gene is TRBJ2-7, the V gene TRBV20-1; D gene ambiguous. CDR3 length equals 13 residues. V lost 5 bases, J lost 3 bases, and 14 bases lay in between. Germline-derived CDR1 and CDR2 are DFQATT and SNEGSKA (reference sequence). In DNA form, the CDR3 reads TGCAGTGCTGAGAAGGTCGCAAACTACGAGCAGTACTTC. Amino acids: CSAEKVANYEQYF.

This clonotype was detected ten times or more. The chain has TRBV20-1 and TRBJ2-7, with a weak D call TRBD1 (6 bases). Trimming took 0 bases from V and 3 from J, leaving 15 bases between them. CDR3 length equals 15 residues. Per the germline V gene, CDR1 is DFQATT and CDR2 is SNEGSKA (reference sequence). The CDR3, as DNA: TGCAGTGCTAGAGATCTTAGGGGACAAGACTACGAGCAGTACTTC. Translation gives CSARDLRGQDYEQYF.

This clonotype has more than one count but fewer than ten. This chain links TRBV28 with TRBJ2-1; D is unresolved. CDR3 size: 15 residues. Trimming removed 7 bases from V and 1 base from J, with 14 bases in between. Germline lookup yields CDR1 MDHEN and CDR2 SYDVKM. The CDR3 reads CASTPLVGSYNEQFF. CDR3 nucleotide sequence: TGTGCCAGCACCCCATTAGTGGGTTCCTACAATGAGCAGTTCTTC. The variable domain in full, completed from reference TRBV28 and TRBJ2-1, reads DVKVTQSSRYLVKRTGEKVFLECVQDMDHENMFWYRQDPGLGLRLIYFSYDVKMKEKGDIPEGYSVSREKKERFSLILESASTNQTSMYLCASTPLVGSYNEQFFGPGTRLTVL.

This clonotype occurred many times. V usage is TRBV10-3 and J usage is TRBJ2-3; D might be TRBD1 or TRBD2, each matching 5 bases. This CDR3 contains 15 residues. Germline V gene data show CDR1 as ENHRY and CDR2 as SYGVKD. Trimming took 3 bases from V and 3 from J, leaving 13 bases between them. CDR3 region: CAISDLGDHTDTQYF. The CDR3 nucleotides read TGTGCCATCAGTGATCTAGGGGACCATACAGATACGCAGTATTTT.

This clonotype has ten or more counts. The chain carries TRBV20-1 and TRBJ2-6; D gene uncertain. The germline V and J ends were trimmed by 0 bases and 4 bases, with 10 bases remaining between them. CDR1 is DFQATT, CDR2 SNEGSKA, per germline (reference sequence). This CDR3 spans 15 amino acids. The CDR3, as DNA: TGCAGTGCTAGAGATTACGGTGCCGGGGCCAACGTCCTGACTTTC. Protein sequence: CSARDYGAGANVLTF.

This clonotype was detected many times. The genes are TRBV5-1 and TRBJ2-1, with 7 positions matching TRBD1. V gave up 4 bases and J gave up 2 bases; unmatched junction bases: 6. In germline, CDR1 is SGHRS, CDR2 YFSETQ. The CDR3 extends over 15 amino acids. Here the CDR3 DNA reads TGCGCCAGCAGCCCGCCGACAGGGACCTACAATGAGCAGTTCTTC. This sequence encodes CASSPPTGTYNEQFF. Combining the CDR3 with reference TRBV5-1 and TRBJ2-1 gives the whole variable domain KAGVTQTPRYLIKTRGQQVTLSCSPISGHRSVSWYQQTPGQGLQFLFEYFSETQRNKGNFPGRFSGRQFSNSRSEMNVSTLELGDSALYLCASSPPTGTYNEQFFGPGTRLTVL.

The table lists this clonotype with a count of one. The chain joins TRBV19 to TRBJ2-2; D remains ambiguous. The V gene lost 5 bases and the J gene lost 4 bases, with 11 bases spanning the gap. In germline, CDR1 is LNHDA, CDR2 SQIVND (reference sequence). CDR3 length: 14 amino acids. DNA of the CDR3: TGTGCCAGTAGTCGTCGCCCGAGCACCGGGGAGCTGTTTTTT. As protein: CASSRRPSTGELFF.

This clonotype was observed at least ten times. This chain links TRBV6-5 with TRBJ2-2; perhaps TRBD2 as D (5 bases). Germline V gene data show CDR1 as MNHEY and CDR2 as SVGAGI. The CDR3 is made up of 17 amino acids. V gave up 2 bases and J gave up 3 bases, with 16 bases separating them. CDR3 in amino acids: CASSYEFEGPYTGELFF. In nucleotides, the CDR3 is TGTGCCAGCAGTTACGAGTTTGAGGGTCCATACACCGGGGAGCTGTTTTTT.

This clonotype has ten or more counts. The chain couples TRBV20-1 to TRBJ1-1; no reliable D call. CDR1 and CDR2 (germline): DFQATT, SNEGSKA (reference sequence). Deletions cut 1 base from V and 8 bases from J, with 11 bases between. This CDR3 spans 12 amino acids. The CDR3 region is CSARGLQPEAFF. The CDR3 DNA follows: TGCAGTGCTAGAGGGCTCCAGCCGGAAGCTTTCTTT.

This clonotype has a count of ten or more. The V gene is TRBV7-9, the J gene TRBJ1-1; TRBD1 might be the D (5 bases). Trimming took off 4 bases at V and 4 bases at J, with 13 bases between the two ends. The CDR3 loop spans 14 amino acids. Germline V gene sequence: CDR1 SEHNR, CDR2 FQNEAQ (reference sequence). The CDR3: CASSSLGGSTEAFF. In nucleotides, the CDR3 is TGTGCCAGCAGCTCCCTCGGGGGTAGCACTGAAGCTTTCTTT.